The 10 T cell receptor beta chains presented below share a single source sample, sequenced in a study of blood T cell repertoires in COVID-19. Sequencing used immunoSEQ multiplex PCR; TCRdb keeps in-frame clones, though not all of them. There are tens of thousands of clones in the sample; 78% occur only once, and approximately 16% lies in the top ten. Source material: peripheral blood. These receptors all stem from a human donor in a cohort sampled during active COVID-19.

This chain joins TRBV5-5 and TRBJ2-5; possible D gene TRBD1, 6 bases. Germline V gene lookup returns CDR1 SGHKS and CDR2 YYEKEE (reference sequence). Trimming cost V 5 bases and J 5 bases, with 16 bases left between them. The CDR3 sequence is 14 residues long. This chain's CDR3 is CASRDNRAGETQYF. DNA of the CDR3: TGTGCCAGCAGGGACAACAGGGCAGGTGAGACCCAGTACTTC.

The chain has TRBV28 and TRBJ1-5; 9 bases are a match to TRBD1. Germline V gene sequence: CDR1 MDHEN, CDR2 SYDVKM. This CDR3 contains 16 residues. The ends lost 6 bases at V and 2 bases at J; junction bases unmatched: 8. The CDR3 loop reads CASSRSDRGGNQPQHF. Here the CDR3 DNA reads TGTGCCAGCAGCCGCTCCGACAGGGGGGGCAATCAGCCCCAGCATTTT. Full variable domain (remainder filled in from reference TRBV28 and TRBJ1-5): DVKVTQSSRYLVKRTGEKVFLECVQDMDHENMFWYRQDPGLGLRLIYFSYDVKMKEKGDIPEGYSVSREKKERFSLILESASTNQTSMYLCASSRSDRGGNQPQHFGDGTRLSIL.

Points on this clone: The same CDR3 is also encoded by other DNA sequences in this sample. V gene TRBV9 combines with J gene TRBJ2-5, with 7 bases aligning to TRBD1. Losses at the gene ends were 4 bases for V and 2 bases for J; bases not matched to a gene: 2. The CDR3 contains 13 residues. Germline V gene sequence: CDR1 SGDLS, CDR2 YYNGEE. CDR3 coding DNA: TGTGCCAGCAGCAGGGGACAGCAAGAGACCCAGTACTTC. This codes for CASSRGQQETQYF.

This chain joins TRBV2 and TRBJ1-5; no definite D call. CDR3 length: 15 residues. Germline assignment: CDR1 SNHLY and CDR2 FYNNEI. V was trimmed by 3 bases and J by 4 bases, leaving 13 bases between them. Here the CDR3 reads CASSDPKTGNQPQHF. The CDR3 nucleotides read TGTGCCAGCAGTGACCCCAAGACTGGAAATCAGCCCCAGCATTTT.

The J gene is TRBJ1-1, the V gene TRBV19; tentatively, D is TRBD1 (5 bases). The CDR3 sequence is 13 residues long. The germline V and J ends were trimmed by 8 bases and 0 bases, with 10 bases remaining between them. CDR1 and CDR2 from the germline V gene are LNHDA and SQIVND (reference sequence). The CDR3 reads CASADSLNTEAFF. In nucleotides, the CDR3 is TGTGCCAGTGCCGACAGCCTGAACACTGAAGCTTTCTTT.

This clone occurred a few times. The chain combines TRBV27 with TRBJ1-5; 7 nucleotides match TRBD1. This CDR3 has 14 residues. The V segment lost 7 bases and the J segment 3 bases; nucleotides outside the gene matches: 6. Germline lookup yields CDR1 MNHEY and CDR2 SMNVEV (reference sequence). The CDR3: CASTSTGTNQPQHF. As DNA, the CDR3 is TGTGCCAGCACCTCGACAGGGACCAATCAGCCCCAGCATTTT.

The chain links TRBV9 to TRBJ2-5, with TRBD2 identical over 7 bases. The CDR3 is made up of 14 amino acids. From germline, CDR1 is SGDLS and CDR2 YYNGEE. V gave up 0 bases and J gave up 4 bases; unmatched junction bases: 3. CDR3 region: CASSVGGGVETQYF. In DNA, the CDR3 is TGTGCCAGCAGCGTAGGGGGAGGGGTAGAGACCCAGTACTTC.

This clone has only one observation. CDR3 loop: CASSARTSGDNEQFF. The CDR3 bases are TGTGCCAGCAGCGCCAGGACTAGCGGTGACAATGAGCAGTTCTTC. The chain combines TRBV9 with TRBJ2-1; 10 nucleotides line up with TRBD2. The CDR3 covers 15 residues. Germline trimming cut 3 bases from V and 5 bases from J; bases unmatched to any gene: 5. Germline V gene data show CDR1 as SGDLS and CDR2 as YYNGEE.

This chain links TRBV19 with TRBJ2-5; 9 bases map to TRBD1. The J segment lost 2 bases and the V segment lost 5 bases, leaving 9 bases of the junction unmatched. The germline CDR1 and CDR2 sequences are LNHDA and SQIVND (reference sequence). The CDR3 runs to 16 residues. This chain's CDR3 is CASSFPGTGKQETQYF. The CDR3 bases are TGTGCCAGTAGTTTTCCCGGGACAGGGAAGCAAGAGACCCAGTACTTC.

With regard to this clone: The limits of the CDR3 on the DNA are not certain, so only TCRdb's listed CDR3 is given. The genes are TRBV27 and TRBJ1-1; the table's D call of TRBD1 was not tested on the DNA. CDR1 is MNHEY and CDR2 is SMNVEV in the germline V gene (reference sequence). The CDR3 length equals 16 residues, ends included. CDR3 in amino acids: CASSSSTGGENTEAFF.